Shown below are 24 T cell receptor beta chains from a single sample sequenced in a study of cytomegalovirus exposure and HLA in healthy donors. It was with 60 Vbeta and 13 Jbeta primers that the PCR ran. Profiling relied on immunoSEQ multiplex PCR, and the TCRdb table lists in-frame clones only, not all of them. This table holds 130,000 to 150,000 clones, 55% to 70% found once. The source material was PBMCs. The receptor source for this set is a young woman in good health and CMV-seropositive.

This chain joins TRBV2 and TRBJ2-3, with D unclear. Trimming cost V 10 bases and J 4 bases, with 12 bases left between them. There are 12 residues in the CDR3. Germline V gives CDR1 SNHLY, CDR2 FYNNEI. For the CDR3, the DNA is TGTGCCACCTACCTACTGGCAGATACGCAGTATTTT. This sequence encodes CATYLLADTQYF.

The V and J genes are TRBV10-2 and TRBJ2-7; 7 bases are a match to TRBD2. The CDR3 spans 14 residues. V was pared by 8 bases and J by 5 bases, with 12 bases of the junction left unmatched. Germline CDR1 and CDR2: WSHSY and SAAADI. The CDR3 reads CASESGISNNEQYF. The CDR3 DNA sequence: TGCGCCAGCGAGAGCGGGATCAGCAATAACGAGCAGTACTTC.

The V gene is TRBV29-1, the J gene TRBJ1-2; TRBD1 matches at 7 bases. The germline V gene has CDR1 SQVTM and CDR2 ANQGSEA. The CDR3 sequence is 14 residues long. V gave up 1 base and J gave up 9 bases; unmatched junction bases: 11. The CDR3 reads CSVEGRGPPRSYTF. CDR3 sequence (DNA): TGCAGCGTTGAAGGGAGGGGGCCCCCCAGAAGCTACACCTTC.

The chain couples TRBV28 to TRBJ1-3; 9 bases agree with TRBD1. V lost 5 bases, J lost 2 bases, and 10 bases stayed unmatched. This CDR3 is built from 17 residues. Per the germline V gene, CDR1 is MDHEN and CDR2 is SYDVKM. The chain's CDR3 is CASSGPGQGGTGNTIYF. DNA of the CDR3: TGTGCCAGCAGTGGGCCGGGACAGGGTGGAACTGGAAACACCATATATTTT.

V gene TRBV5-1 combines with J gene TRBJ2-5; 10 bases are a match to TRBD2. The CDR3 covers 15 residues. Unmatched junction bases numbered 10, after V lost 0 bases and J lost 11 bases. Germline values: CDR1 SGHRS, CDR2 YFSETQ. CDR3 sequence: CASSLVLAGSPNQYF. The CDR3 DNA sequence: TGCGCCAGCAGCTTGGTACTAGCGGGGTCCCCAAATCAGTACTTC.

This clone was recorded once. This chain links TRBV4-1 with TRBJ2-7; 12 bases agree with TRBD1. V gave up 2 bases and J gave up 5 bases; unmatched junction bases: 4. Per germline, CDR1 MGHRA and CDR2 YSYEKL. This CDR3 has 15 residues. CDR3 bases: TGCGCCAGCAGCCAACCGGGACAGGGGGCCCACGAGCAGTACTTC. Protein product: CASSQPGQGAHEQYF.

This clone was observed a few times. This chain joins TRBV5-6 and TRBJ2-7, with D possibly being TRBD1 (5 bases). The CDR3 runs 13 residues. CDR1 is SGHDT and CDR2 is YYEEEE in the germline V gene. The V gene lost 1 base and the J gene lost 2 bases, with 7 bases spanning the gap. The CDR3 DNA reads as TGTGCCAGCAGCTTGTGGGGCCCCTACGAGCAGTACTTC. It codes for CASSLWGPYEQYF.

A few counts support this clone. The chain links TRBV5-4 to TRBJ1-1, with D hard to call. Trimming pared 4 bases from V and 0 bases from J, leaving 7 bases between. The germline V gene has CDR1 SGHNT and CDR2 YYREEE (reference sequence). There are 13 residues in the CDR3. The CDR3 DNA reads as TGTGCCAGCAGCCCCGGGGTGAACACTGAAGCTTTCTTT. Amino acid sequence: CASSPGVNTEAFF.

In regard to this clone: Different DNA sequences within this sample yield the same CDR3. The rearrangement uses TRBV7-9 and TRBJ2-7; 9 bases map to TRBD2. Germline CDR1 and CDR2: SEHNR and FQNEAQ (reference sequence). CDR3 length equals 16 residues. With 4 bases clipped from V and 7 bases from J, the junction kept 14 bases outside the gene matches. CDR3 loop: CASSSLGAGGPGEQYF. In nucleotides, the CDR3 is TGTGCCAGCAGCTCTCTTGGCGCGGGAGGGCCGGGTGAGCAGTACTTC.

The CDR3 reads CASSRGSVLYEQYF. CDR3 nucleotides: TGTGCCAGCAGCAGAGGGTCAGTTTTATACGAGCAGTACTTC. V gene TRBV5-6 combines with J gene TRBJ2-7, with a tentative D call TRBD2 (5 bases). This CDR3 is 14 amino acids long. The V end was cut by 4 bases, the J end by 4 bases, with 15 bases between. Per germline, CDR1 SGHDT and CDR2 YYEEEE.

DNA for the CDR3: TGTGCCAGCAGCTTACAGCCTAGCGGGAGACCCTCCTACGAGCAGTACTTC. Encoded protein: CASSLQPSGRPSYEQYF. This chain connects TRBV7-9 to TRBJ2-7; 10 bases fit TRBD2. V lost 2 bases to trimming and J lost 0 bases; unmatched junction nucleotides: 7. The CDR3 spans 17 residues. The germline V gene has CDR1 SEHNR and CDR2 FQNEAQ (reference sequence).

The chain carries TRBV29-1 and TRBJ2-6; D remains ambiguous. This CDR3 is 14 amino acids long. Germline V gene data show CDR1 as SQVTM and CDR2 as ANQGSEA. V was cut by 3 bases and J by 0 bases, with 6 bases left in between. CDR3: CSVDPGSGANVLTF. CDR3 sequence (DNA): TGCAGCGTTGACCCAGGCTCTGGGGCCAACGTCCTGACTTTC.

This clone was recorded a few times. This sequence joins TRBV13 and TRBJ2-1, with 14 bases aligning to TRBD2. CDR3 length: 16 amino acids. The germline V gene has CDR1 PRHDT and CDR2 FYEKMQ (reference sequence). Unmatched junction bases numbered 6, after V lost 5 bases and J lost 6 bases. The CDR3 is CASSTAGTSGSNEQFF. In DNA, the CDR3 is TGTGCCAGCAGCACGGCCGGGACTAGCGGGAGCAATGAGCAGTTCTTC.

The CDR3 loop is CASSFAGDGYTF. The DNA for the CDR3 is TGTGCCAGCAGTTTTGCAGGGGACGGCTACACCTTC. This chain joins TRBV6-5 and TRBJ1-2; D perhaps matches TRBD1 (6 bases). This CDR3 contains 12 residues. Germline V gene lookup returns CDR1 MNHEY and CDR2 SVGAGI. Trimming pared 4 bases from V and 8 bases from J, leaving 11 bases between.

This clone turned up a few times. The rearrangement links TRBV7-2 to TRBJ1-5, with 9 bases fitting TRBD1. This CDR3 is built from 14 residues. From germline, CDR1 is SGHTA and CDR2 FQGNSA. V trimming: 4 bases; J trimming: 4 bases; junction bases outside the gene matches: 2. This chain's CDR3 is CASSSDRGNQPQHF. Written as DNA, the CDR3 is TGTGCCAGCAGCTCGGACAGGGGTAATCAGCCCCAGCATTTT.

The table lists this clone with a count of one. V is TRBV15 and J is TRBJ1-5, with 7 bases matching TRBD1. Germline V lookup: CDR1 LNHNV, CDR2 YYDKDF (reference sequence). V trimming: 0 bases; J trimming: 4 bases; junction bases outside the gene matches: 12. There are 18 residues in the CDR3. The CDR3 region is CATSRDPPLDRQNQPQHF. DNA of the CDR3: TGTGCCACCAGCAGAGACCCTCCCCTGGACAGGCAGAATCAGCCCCAGCATTTT.

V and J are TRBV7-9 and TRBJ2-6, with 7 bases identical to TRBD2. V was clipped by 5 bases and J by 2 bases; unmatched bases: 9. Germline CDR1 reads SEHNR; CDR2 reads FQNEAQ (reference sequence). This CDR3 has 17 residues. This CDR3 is CASSPRGEGAGANVLTF. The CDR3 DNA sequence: TGTGCCAGCAGCCCCCGGGGGGAGGGTGCTGGGGCCAACGTCCTGACTTTC.

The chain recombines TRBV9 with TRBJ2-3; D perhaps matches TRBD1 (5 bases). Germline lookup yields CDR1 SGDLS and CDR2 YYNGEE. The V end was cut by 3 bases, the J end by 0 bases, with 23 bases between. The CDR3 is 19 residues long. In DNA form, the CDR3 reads TGTGCCAGCAGCGGCAACCGTCAAGGACAAACCGGGAGCACAGATACGCAGTATTTT. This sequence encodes CASSGNRQGQTGSTDTQYF.

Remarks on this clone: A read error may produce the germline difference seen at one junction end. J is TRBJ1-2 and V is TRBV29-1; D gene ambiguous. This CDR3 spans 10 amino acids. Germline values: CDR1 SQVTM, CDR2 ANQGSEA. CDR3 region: CSVEEPTPHF. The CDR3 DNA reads TGCAGCGTTGAAGAACCGACTCCCCACTTC.

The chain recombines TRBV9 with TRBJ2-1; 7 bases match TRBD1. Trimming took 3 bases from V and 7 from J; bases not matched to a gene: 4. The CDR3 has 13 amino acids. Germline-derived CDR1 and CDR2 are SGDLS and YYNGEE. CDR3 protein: CASSATGWNEQFF. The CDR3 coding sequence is TGTGCCAGCAGCGCGACAGGGTGGAATGAGCAGTTCTTC. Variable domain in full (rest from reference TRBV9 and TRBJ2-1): DSGVTQTPKHLITATGQRVTLRCSPRSGDLSVYWYQQSLDQGLQFLIQYYNGEERAKGNILERFSAQQFPDLHSELNLSSLELGDSALYFCASSATGWNEQFFGPGTRLTVL.

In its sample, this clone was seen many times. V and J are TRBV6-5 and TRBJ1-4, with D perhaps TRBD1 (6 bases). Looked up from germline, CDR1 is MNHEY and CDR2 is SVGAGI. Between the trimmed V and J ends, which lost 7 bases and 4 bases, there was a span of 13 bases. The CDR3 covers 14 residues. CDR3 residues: CASKGGGRNEKLFF. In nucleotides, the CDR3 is TGTGCCAGCAAGGGTGGGGGCCGTAATGAAAAACTGTTTTTT.

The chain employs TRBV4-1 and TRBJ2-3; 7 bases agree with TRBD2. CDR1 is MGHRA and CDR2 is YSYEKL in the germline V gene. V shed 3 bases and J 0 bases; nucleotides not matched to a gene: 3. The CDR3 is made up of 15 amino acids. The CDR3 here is CASSQGGSSTDTQYF. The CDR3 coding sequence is TGCGCCAGCAGCCAGGGCGGGAGTAGCACAGATACGCAGTATTTT.

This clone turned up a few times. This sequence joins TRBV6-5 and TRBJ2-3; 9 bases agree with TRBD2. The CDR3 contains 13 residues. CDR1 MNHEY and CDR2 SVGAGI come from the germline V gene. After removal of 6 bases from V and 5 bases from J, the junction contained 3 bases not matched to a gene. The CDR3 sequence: CASRRGGGDTQYF. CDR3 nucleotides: TGTGCCAGCAGGCGGGGGGGTGGAGATACGCAGTATTTT.

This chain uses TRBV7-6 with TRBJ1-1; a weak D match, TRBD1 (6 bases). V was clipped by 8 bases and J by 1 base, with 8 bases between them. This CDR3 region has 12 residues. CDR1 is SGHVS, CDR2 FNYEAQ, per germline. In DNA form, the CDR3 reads TGTGCCAGCCTCAGGGGGAACACTGAAGCTTTCTTT. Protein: CASLRGNTEAFF.